Shown below are 8 T cell receptor beta chains from a single sample sequenced in a study of blood T cell repertoires in COVID-19. The protocol was immunoSEQ multiplex PCR, while the TCRdb copy is restricted to in-frame clones and leaves out a portion. The data contain some 400,000 clones, about 90% of them singletons. The sample comprised PBMCs or T cells enriched from blood (not recorded which). These receptors came from a man aged 30-40 years who had recovered from COVID-19.

J is TRBJ1-1 and V is TRBV19; TRBD1 aligns across 7 bases. The J segment lost 5 bases and the V segment lost 5 bases, leaving 14 bases of the junction unmatched. There are 16 residues in the CDR3. Germline V gene lookup returns CDR1 LNHDA and CDR2 SQIVND (reference sequence). Written as DNA, the CDR3 is TGTGCCAGTAGTCTCCTCCCCGCCTCAGGGGGTACTGAAGCTTTCTTT. Translation: CASSLLPASGGTEAFF.

The rearrangement links TRBV24-1 to TRBJ2-7; 10 bases map to TRBD2. Germline CDR1 KGHDR, CDR2 SFDVKD. The CDR3 has 15 amino acids. V lost 1 base, J lost 7 bases, and 6 bases stayed unmatched. The CDR3 region is CATSDFGLAGVEQYF. The CDR3 DNA reads TGTGCCACCAGTGATTTCGGCCTAGCGGGGGTTGAGCAGTACTTC.

The chain carries TRBV7-2 and TRBJ2-5; TRBD1 agrees at 9 bases. V was pared by 5 bases and J by 4 bases, with 5 bases of the junction left unmatched. This CDR3 has 14 residues. Germline V gives CDR1 SGHTA, CDR2 FQGNSA. This chain's CDR3 is CASSPQGQGETQYF. The CDR3 DNA reads as TGTGCCAGCAGCCCCCAGGGACAGGGAGAGACCCAGTACTTC.

The chain uses TRBV19 and TRBJ2-7; D is undetermined. Trimming removed 9 bases at V and 6 bases at J, with 9 bases between. This CDR3 contains 10 residues. The germline V gene has CDR1 LNHDA and CDR2 SQIVND (reference sequence). CDR3 nucleotides: TGTGCCAGCCCCCTTAGCGAGCAGTACTTC. Translated: CASPLSEQYF.

The J gene is TRBJ2-5, the V gene TRBV6-5; TRBD1 matches 8 bases. Germline V gene sequence: CDR1 MNHEY, CDR2 SVGAGI. Unmatched junction bases numbered 4, after V lost 6 bases and J lost 1 base. This CDR3 has 14 residues. The CDR3 loop reads CASSEDRAQETQYF. The CDR3 DNA follows: TGTGCCAGCAGCGAGGACAGGGCCCAAGAGACCCAGTACTTC.

V usage is TRBV7-3 and J usage is TRBJ1-6; 9 bases fit TRBD1. The length of the CDR3 is 14 residues. V dropped 2 bases and J dropped 10; count of bases not matched to a gene: 3. Germline V gene sequence: CDR1 SGHTA, CDR2 FQGTGA. CDR3 coding DNA: TGTGCCAGCAGCTTAGGACAGGGGTCGTCACCCCTCCACTTT. Its translation is CASSLGQGSSPLHF.

The chain is built from TRBV7-6 and TRBJ2-1, with TRBD2 matching over 14 bases. The CDR3 runs to 16 residues. Germline lookup yields CDR1 SGHVS and CDR2 FNYEAQ. V lost 4 bases, J lost 8 bases, and 7 bases stayed unmatched. Written as DNA, the CDR3 is TGTGCCAGCAGCTACACGACTAGCGGGGGGGCCTATGAGCAGTTCTTC. Translated, it gives CASSYTTSGGAYEQFF.

This clone showed up just once. This rearrangement joins TRBV10-2 to TRBJ2-5, with D perhaps matching TRBD1 (5 bases). CDR3 size: 13 residues. Trimming removed 0 bases from V and 7 bases from J, with 9 bases in between. The germline CDR1 and CDR2 sequences are WSHSY and SAAADI. The CDR3 DNA reads as TGCGCCAGCAGTGAGTCGACAGCCAGGACCCAGTACTTC. As protein: CASSESTARTQYF.